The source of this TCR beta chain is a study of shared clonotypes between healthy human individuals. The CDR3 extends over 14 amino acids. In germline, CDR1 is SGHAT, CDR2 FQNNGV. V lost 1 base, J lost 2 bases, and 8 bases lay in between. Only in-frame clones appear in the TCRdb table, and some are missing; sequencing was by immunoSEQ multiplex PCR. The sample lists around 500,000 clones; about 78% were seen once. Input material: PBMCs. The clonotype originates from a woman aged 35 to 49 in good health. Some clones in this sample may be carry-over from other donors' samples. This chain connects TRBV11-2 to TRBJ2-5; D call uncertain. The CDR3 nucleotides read TGTGCCAGCAGCTTAGTGATAGGGCAAGAGACCCAGTACTTC. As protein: CASSLVIGQETQYF.